Sequencing of this T cell receptor (beta chain) was carried out in a study of cytomegalovirus exposure and HLA in healthy donors. Use of 60 Vbeta and 13 Jbeta primers characterized the PCR. Sequencing was performed with immunoSEQ multiplex PCR; in TCRdb, only in-frame clones are kept and a portion is missing. The table lists approximately 170,000 clones, approximately 70% of them singletons, with 2.5% to 3% in the top ten. Study results and caveats: Immune exposure data for these donors was limited to CMV serostatus.

As to this clone: Its antigen is unidentified.

Trimming took 7 bases from V and 3 from J; bases not matched to a gene: 9. Germline loops: CDR1 SEHNR, CDR2 FQNEAQ (reference sequence). This CDR3 comprises 14 residues. The rearrangement links TRBV7-9 to TRBJ2-7, with TRBD2 identical over 7 bases. This clonotype was obtained from a woman aged 40 to 55 in good health and CMV-seropositive. What was sequenced was PBMCs. The CDR3 DNA sequence: TGTGCCAGCACCACTGTCACTAGCGACTACGAGCAGTACTTC. Translating it yields CASTTVTSDYEQYF. The complete variable domain, with remaining parts taken from reference TRBV7-9 and TRBJ2-7, reads DTGVSQNPRHKITKRGQNVTFRCDPISEHNRLYWYRQTLGQGPEFLTYFQNEAQLEKSRLLSDRFSAERPKGSFSTLEIQRTEQGDSAMYLCASTTVTSDYEQYFGPGTRLTVT.